This T cell receptor (beta chain) was retrieved from a study of blood T cell repertoires in COVID-19 (dated by TCRdb to 2019 to 2021). Turning to the overall study: Samples covering the acute and convalescent phases of COVID-19 were provided by collaborators in the United States, Italy and Spain. HLA class I and class II types, where available, came from metadata supplied by the sample provider rather than from assay-based typing. The sample metadata nearly always contained a de-identified subject ID, COVID-19 status, age in years and sex. The samples were drawn from two sources: the first 160 participants of the ongoing ImmuneRACE study, and 1,000 to 1,500 subjects contributed by 6 global collaborators. Deeply sampled blood TCRbeta repertoires from subjects exposed to, actively infected with, or recovered from COVID-19 were included in the dataset. A freely available public database, intended as a resource for researchers studying the immune response to SARS-CoV-2, is where the repertoires were released. The prospective study material was composed of cDNA or gDNA derived from T cells, B-cell-depleted T cells, or PBMCs.

General study outcomes and caveats: The quantity of clinical and demographic metadata differed by source and by participant and was supplied without curation.

TCRbeta CDR3 regions were amplified from genomic DNA using the immunoSEQ Assay, a bias-controlled multiplex PCR. The authors processed their data as follows. Within the assay, amplification of reference gene primers was used to estimate how many nucleated cells each sample contained. To quantify the absolute abundance of each unique TCRbeta CDR3 rearrangement, sequence reads were collapsed and filtered. For each sample, productive Simpson clonality was calculated by taking the square root of Simpson's diversity index across productive rearrangements. TCRdb mirrors the immuneACCESS table, restricted to in-frame sequences. Some clones are absent from its copies; in checked studies, under half trace to an unresolved V gene, and the reason for the others is unknown. D and trimming were read from the DNA, whereas the V and J calls and clone size are those reported in that table. Recorded for this sample are about 170,000 clones; roughly 86% of them occurred a single time. The ten top clones hold approximately 7.7% of the sample.

The CDR3 covers 16 residues, taking in both the cysteine and the phenylalanine. Of the read, only the CDR3 DNA is kept; its 48 bases are in frame from base 1. Between the V and J ends, shortened by 1 base and 0 bases respectively, the junction contains 13 bases. CDR1 and CDR2 were assigned from the germline V gene (reference sequence) as GTSNPN and SVGIG. Worth noting for this clone: Its antigen is still unknown. No clone much larger than this one lies a single base away; base qualities are absent.

Another Seattle source contributed samples from volunteer blood donors who had recovered from COVID-19. The collaborating institutions used their own protocols to collect whole blood in K2EDTA tubes. For TCRbeta analysis, collaborators shipped samples in one of three forms: frozen whole blood, isolated PBMCs, or DNA extracted from either of those sample types. This clonotype was sampled from a man aged 35 to 55 who had recovered from COVID-19. What was sequenced was peripheral blood. The V gene is TRBV30 and the J gene is TRBJ2-1, with no reliable assignment of the D segment. DNA sequence: TGTGCCTGGAGTGGCACGGGTTTGAGCTCCTACAATGAGCAGTTCTTC. It specifies CAWSGTGLSSYNEQFF.